This is a list of T cell receptor beta chains from one sample in a study of T cells in Graves' hyperthyroidism and ophthalmopathy. From the multiplex PCR reads, TCRdb called clonotypes with MiXCR, one entry per CDR3 protein. The sample yields roughly 570,000 distinct CDR3 sequences, 15% to 17% seen once. The sequencing sample was made of blood. The origin of the receptors is a woman in her 30s with Graves' hyperthyroidism. The CDR3 runs from the conserved cysteine through the conserved F or W. Fields, in order: J gene, clone size, V gene, D gene, CDR3 DNA, CDR3 protein. A D gene is named only where the DNA matches it firmly. Some rows mark clone size as missing; the rest say once, few, many or name a class of expanded clone.

J gene: TRBJ2-3
clone size: few
V gene: TRBV20-1
D gene: TRBD1
CDR3 DNA: TGCAGTGCCACCCCGGACAGGGGACAAAGTTTTTTCACAGATACGCAGTATTTT
CDR3 protein: CSATPDRGQSFFTDTQYF

J gene: TRBJ2-1
clone size: few
V gene: TRBV4-3
D gene: TRBD2
CDR3 DNA: TGCGCCAGCAGCCAAGGTACTAGCGAGTACAATGAGCAGTTCTTC
CDR3 protein: CASSQGTSEYNEQFF

J gene: TRBJ1-4
clone size: many
V gene: TRBV27
D gene: .
CDR3 DNA: TGTGCCAGCAGTTTTGGGGCAACTAATGAAAAACTGTTTTTT
CDR3 protein: CASSFGATNEKLFF

J gene: TRBJ2-1
clone size: few
V gene: TRBV9
D gene: TRBD2
CDR3 DNA: TGTGCCAGCAGCGTCCGGGACTACAACGTCAATGAGCAGTTCTTC
CDR3 protein: CASSVRDYNVNEQFF

J gene: TRBJ2-1
clone size: few
V gene: TRBV20-1
D gene: TRBD1
CDR3 DNA: TGCAGTGCCCCTAAGGGGGCCAGAGAGCAGTTCTTC
CDR3 protein: CSAPKGAREQFF

J gene: TRBJ1-1
clone size: few
V gene: TRBV19
D gene: .
CDR3 DNA: TGTGCCAGTAGTATAGATCGGTTGACTGAAGCTTTCTTT
CDR3 protein: CASSIDRLTEAFF

J gene: TRBJ2-7
clone size: .
V gene: TRBV4-3
D gene: TRBD2
CDR3 DNA: TGCGCCAGCAGCCAAGAATTAGCGGGAGCCTACTACGAGCAGTACTTC
CDR3 protein: CASSQELAGAYYEQYF

J gene: TRBJ2-5
clone size: many
V gene: TRBV20-1
D gene: .
CDR3 DNA: TGCAGTGCTAGAGCCGGGGGAGAGACCCAGTACTTC
CDR3 protein: CSARAGGETQYF

J gene: TRBJ2-1
clone size: few
V gene: TRBV7-9
D gene: .
CDR3 DNA: TGTGCCAGCAGCTTAGCGAGGGGCTACAATGAGCAGTTCTTC
CDR3 protein: CASSLARGYNEQFF

J gene: TRBJ2-5
clone size: many
V gene: TRBV7-7
D gene: TRBD1
CDR3 DNA: TGTGCTAGCAGCTTAGGACAGGCTAAAGAGACCCAGTACTTC
CDR3 protein: CASSLGQAKETQYF

J gene: TRBJ1-5
clone size: .
V gene: TRBV28
D gene: TRBD1
CDR3 DNA: TGTGCCAGCAGTACCCCCGGACAGGGGTATCAGCCCCAGCATTTT
CDR3 protein: CASSTPGQGYQPQHF

J gene: TRBJ2-1
clone size: many
V gene: TRBV12-3/TRBV12-4
D gene: .
CDR3 DNA: TGTGCCAGCAGTCCTCGTGTGACTACTTACAATGAGCAGTTCTTC
CDR3 protein: CASSPRVTTYNEQFF

J gene: TRBJ2-1
clone size: few
V gene: TRBV6-1
D gene: TRBD2
CDR3 DNA: TGTGCCAGCAGCTCGGGACTAGCGGTCCACAATGAGCAGTTCTTC
CDR3 protein: CASSSGLAVHNEQFF

J gene: TRBJ1-1
clone size: many
V gene: TRBV30
D gene: .
CDR3 DNA: TGTGCCTGGAATGACAGAACAATTGAAGCTTTCTTT
CDR3 protein: CAWNDRTIEAFF

J gene: TRBJ2-3
clone size: many
V gene: TRBV5-1
D gene: .
CDR3 DNA: TGCGCCAGCAGCAACCTAGGGGCGGGGTACACAGATACGCAGTATTTT
CDR3 protein: CASSNLGAGYTDTQYF

J gene: TRBJ1-1
clone size: few
V gene: TRBV14
D gene: .
CDR3 DNA: TGTGCCAGCAGCCCAGGGACGCACTTCGCTGAAGCTTTCTTT
CDR3 protein: CASSPGTHFAEAFF

J gene: TRBJ2-1
clone size: few
V gene: TRBV2
D gene: TRBD1
CDR3 DNA: TGTGCCAGCAGTTCCTCCCAGGGGGTGAATGAGCAGTTCTTC
CDR3 protein: CASSSSQGVNEQFF

J gene: TRBJ2-2
clone size: few
V gene: TRBV12-3/TRBV12-4
D gene: .
CDR3 DNA: TGTGCCAGCAGTTTAACCCGGACACTTAACACCGGGGAGCTGTTTTTT
CDR3 protein: CASSLTRTLNTGELFF

J gene: TRBJ2-2
clone size: .
V gene: TRBV12-3/TRBV12-4
D gene: .
CDR3 DNA: TGTGCCAGCAGTTTTAATCCGTTCACCGGGGAGCTGTTTTTT
CDR3 protein: CASSFNPFTGELFF

J gene: TRBJ1-1
clone size: few
V gene: TRBV2
D gene: .
CDR3 DNA: TGTGCCAGCAGCCCGACAGAAACTGAAGCTTTCTTT
CDR3 protein: CASSPTETEAFF

J gene: TRBJ2-3
clone size: many
V gene: TRBV7-9
D gene: .
CDR3 DNA: TGTGCCAGCAGCTTCGAAACAGGGAGGTCAGATACGCAGTATTTT
CDR3 protein: CASSFETGRSDTQYF

J gene: TRBJ2-7
clone size: many
V gene: TRBV7-9
D gene: TRBD2
CDR3 DNA: TGTGCCAGCAGTCTAGGCGGGAGGGACTACGAGCAGTACTTC
CDR3 protein: CASSLGGRDYEQYF

J gene: TRBJ2-1
clone size: .
V gene: TRBV14
D gene: .
CDR3 DNA: TGTGCCAGCAGCCAAGCACGTAATGAGCAGTTCTTC
CDR3 protein: CASSQARNEQFF

J gene: TRBJ1-6
clone size: .
V gene: TRBV20-1
D gene: TRBD1
CDR3 DNA: TGCAGTGCTAGCCGACAGGGGACTAATTCACCCCTCCACTTT
CDR3 protein: CSASRQGTNSPLHF

J gene: TRBJ2-2
clone size: .
V gene: TRBV20-1
D gene: .
CDR3 DNA: TGCAGTGCTAGAGATGGGGGCAGCGGCACCGGGGAGCTGTTTTTT
CDR3 protein: CSARDGGSGTGELFF

J gene: TRBJ1-5
clone size: few
V gene: TRBV10-3
D gene: .
CDR3 DNA: TGTGCCATCAGGGGGGGTAGCAATCAGCCCCAGCATTTT
CDR3 protein: CAIRGGSNQPQHF

J gene: TRBJ2-7
clone size: many
V gene: TRBV12-3/TRBV12-4
D gene: .
CDR3 DNA: TGTGCCAGCAGTTTACAGAGAACAAGCTACGAGCAGTACTTC
CDR3 protein: CASSLQRTSYEQYF

J gene: TRBJ1-5
clone size: .
V gene: TRBV20-1
D gene: .
CDR3 DNA: TGCAGTGCTAGTCCGGATAATAGCAATCAGCCCCAGCATTTT
CDR3 protein: CSASPDNSNQPQHF

J gene: TRBJ2-5
clone size: many
V gene: TRBV18
D gene: TRBD2
CDR3 DNA: TGTGCCAGCTCACCAGGACTAGCGGAGACCCAGTACTTC
CDR3 protein: CASSPGLAETQYF

J gene: TRBJ2-7
clone size: many
V gene: TRBV7-9
D gene: TRBD2
CDR3 DNA: TGTGCCAGCAGCTTGGCGGGAGCCGGCTACTACGAGCAGTACTTC
CDR3 protein: CASSLAGAGYYEQYF

J gene: TRBJ1-3
clone size: few
V gene: TRBV30
D gene: .
CDR3 DNA: TGTGCCTGGACAGGACTCTCTGGAAACACCATATATTTT
CDR3 protein: CAWTGLSGNTIYF

J gene: TRBJ2-7
clone size: .
V gene: TRBV5-1
D gene: .
CDR3 DNA: TGCGCCAGCAGCTTCTTTTTGGTGACAGATAGATCGGACTACGAGCAGTACTTC
CDR3 protein: CASSFFLVTDRSDYEQYF

J gene: TRBJ1-1
clone size: many
V gene: TRBV28
D gene: .
CDR3 DNA: TGTGCCAGCAGCACCTGGCCATCCAGGAACACTGAAGCTTTCTTT
CDR3 protein: CASSTWPSRNTEAFF

J gene: TRBJ2-3
clone size: .
V gene: TRBV6-1
D gene: TRBD2
CDR3 DNA: TGTGCCAGCAGTTCACCCAGGGGACGGCGAGCGGGAGGGCCGATCGATACGCAGTATTTT
CDR3 protein: CASSSPRGRRAGGPIDTQYF

J gene: TRBJ1-5
clone size: .
V gene: TRBV19
D gene: .
CDR3 DNA: TGTGCCAGTAGTATATACCCCCAGGGAAGTCAGCCCCAGCATTTT
CDR3 protein: CASSIYPQGSQPQHF

J gene: TRBJ2-7
clone size: many
V gene: TRBV2
D gene: TRBD2
CDR3 DNA: TGTGCCAGCAGTTCATATAGCGGGAGGGACGAGCAGTACTTC
CDR3 protein: CASSSYSGRDEQYF

J gene: TRBJ2-1
clone size: many
V gene: TRBV2
D gene: .
CDR3 DNA: TGTGCCAGCAGTAATAGCGGCAATGAGCAGTTCTTC
CDR3 protein: CASSNSGNEQFF